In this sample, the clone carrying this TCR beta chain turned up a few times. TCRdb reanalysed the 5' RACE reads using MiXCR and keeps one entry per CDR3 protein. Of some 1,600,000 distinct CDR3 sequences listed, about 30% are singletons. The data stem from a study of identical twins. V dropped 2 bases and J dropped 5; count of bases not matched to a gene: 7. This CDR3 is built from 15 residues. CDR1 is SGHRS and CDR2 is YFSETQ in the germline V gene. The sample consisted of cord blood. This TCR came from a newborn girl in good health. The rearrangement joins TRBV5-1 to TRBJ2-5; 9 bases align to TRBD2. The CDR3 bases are TGCGCCAGCAGCTTTCACTCTAGCGGGGAGGAGACCCAGTACTTC. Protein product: CASSFHSSGEETQYF. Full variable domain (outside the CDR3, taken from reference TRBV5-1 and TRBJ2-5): KAGVTQTPRYLIKTRGQQVTLSCSPISGHRSVSWYQQTPGQGLQFLFEYFSETQRNKGNFPGRFSGRQFSNSRSEMNVSTLELGDSALYLCASSFHSSGEETQYFGPGTRLLVL.